One and the same sample provided the 19 T cell receptor beta chains below, sequenced in a study of blood T cell repertoires in COVID-19. Profiling relied on immunoSEQ multiplex PCR, and the TCRdb table lists in-frame clones only, not all of them. The top ten hold around 5.7% of the sample, which has hundreds of thousands of clones, under 90% seen once. Sequenced: peripheral blood. These receptor sequences come from an older man with acute or convalescent COVID-19.

V usage is TRBV7-3 and J usage is TRBJ2-3; D possibly corresponds to TRBD1 (5 bases). CDR1 SGHTA and CDR2 FQGTGA come from the germline V gene. The ends were cut back, 5 bases at V and 2 bases at J, with 11 bases in the middle. CDR3 length: 14 residues. The CDR3 region is CASSVGAHTDTQYF. DNA for the CDR3: TGTGCCAGCAGCGTTGGGGCCCACACAGATACGCAGTATTTT.

V gene TRBV27 combines with J gene TRBJ2-3, with D maybe TRBD1 (5 bases). V was shortened by 0 bases and J by 0 bases, with 10 bases between the two germline ends. Germline V gene sequence: CDR1 MNHEY, CDR2 SMNVEV (reference sequence). The length of the CDR3 is 16 residues. CDR3 loop: CASSLSPTASTDTQYF. DNA of the CDR3: TGTGCCAGCAGTTTATCTCCGACAGCTAGCACAGATACGCAGTATTTT.

This chain uses TRBV6-1 with TRBJ2-5; TRBD2 might be the D (5 bases). This CDR3 contains 14 residues. Germline CDR1 and CDR2: MNHNS and SASEGT. Trimming cost V 2 bases and J 10 bases, with 17 bases left between them. The CDR3 here is CASSELRANSNQYF. CDR3 DNA sequence: TGTGCCAGCAGTGAACTGAGGGCTAACAGCAACCAGTACTTC.

The chain has TRBV5-3 and TRBJ2-3, with 15 bases aligning to TRBD2. TRBV5-3 is placed among ORFs of uncertain function. J lost 2 bases, V lost 3 bases, and 7 bases had no gene match. CDR3 length: 18 amino acids. For the CDR3, the DNA is TGTGCCAGAAGCTCCTTTGGACTAGCGGGAGGGCCCACAGATACGCAGTATTTT. It specifies CARSSFGLAGGPTDTQYF.

V usage is TRBV28 and J usage is TRBJ1-2, with D unresolved. Looked up from germline, CDR1 is MDHEN and CDR2 is SYDVKM. V shed 3 bases and J shed 10 bases, with 18 bases lying between them. The CDR3 totals 14 residues. In DNA, the CDR3 is TGTGCCAGCAGTTTTACTTCCCTGTTTCAATCCTACACCTTC. Protein product: CASSFTSLFQSYTF.

V and J are TRBV27 and TRBJ1-2; tentative D call: TRBD1 (5 bases). Germline lookup yields CDR1 MNHEY and CDR2 SMNVEV (reference sequence). The CDR3 loop spans 15 amino acids. Trimming stripped 2 bases from V and 6 bases from J, with 16 bases between. The CDR3 sequence is CASSLSKGLSDGYTF. The CDR3, as DNA: TGTGCCAGCAGTTTAAGCAAGGGGCTTTCCGATGGCTACACCTTC.

This clone was recorded once. The genes are TRBV27 and TRBJ2-1; 7 bases line up with TRBD2. The CDR3 covers 11 residues. Germline V gives CDR1 MNHEY, CDR2 SMNVEV (reference sequence). Trimming cost V 4 bases and J 9 bases; bases outside gene matches: 0. Written as DNA, the CDR3 is TGTGCCAGCAGTTGGGGGGGTGAGCAGTTCTTC. It codes for CASSWGGEQFF.

In its sample, this clone was seen a few times. V usage is TRBV27 and J usage is TRBJ1-1; no clear D. CDR3 length: 13 residues. V was shortened by 4 bases and J by 11 bases, with 17 bases between the two germline ends. Germline V gives CDR1 MNHEY, CDR2 SMNVEV (reference sequence). The CDR3 loop reads CASSSSLISGAFF. The CDR3 DNA is TGTGCCAGCAGTTCATCACTAATAAGTGGGGCTTTCTTT.

The V gene is TRBV5-6, the J gene TRBJ2-5; weak D call: TRBD2 (6 bases). The length of the CDR3 is 13 residues. V was pared by 5 bases and J by 2 bases, with 10 bases between. Germline loops: CDR1 SGHDT, CDR2 YYEEEE. CDR3 nucleotides: TGTGCCAGCAGTGGGGGGTTTCAAGAGACCCAGTACTTC. Translation: CASSGGFQETQYF.

The V and J genes are TRBV9 and TRBJ2-5; a possible D gene is TRBD2 (6 bases). Germline CDR1 reads SGDLS; CDR2 reads YYNGEE. The CDR3 is made up of 13 amino acids. V lost 3 bases to trimming and J lost 4 bases, with 10 bases between them. The CDR3 DNA sequence: TGTGCCAGCAGCGGACCCGGGGGAGAGACCCAGTACTTC. Encoded protein: CASSGPGGETQYF.

The count of this clone is one. V gene TRBV5-1 combines with J gene TRBJ2-1, with 12 bases aligning to TRBD2. The CDR3 runs 15 residues. Germline lookup yields CDR1 SGHRS and CDR2 YFSETQ. J was trimmed by 6 bases and V by 4 bases; bases with no gene match: 5. In DNA form, the CDR3 reads TGCGCCAGCAGCATGACTAGCGGGAGTTTCAATGAGCAGTTCTTC. Protein product: CASSMTSGSFNEQFF.

The chain links TRBV28 to TRBJ1-5; possibly TRBD1 for D (5 bases). CDR1 and CDR2 from the germline V gene are MDHEN and SYDVKM. V lost 5 bases and J lost 1, with 15 bases in between. This CDR3 comprises 16 residues. CDR3 loop: CASSPGGVGSNQPQHF. CDR3 nucleotide sequence: TGTGCCAGCAGTCCTGGGGGGGTTGGGAGCAATCAGCCCCAGCATTTT.

The table lists this clone with a count of one. This sample also contains other DNA sequences that code for the same CDR3. The chain joins TRBV28 to TRBJ2-7, with 7 bases that match TRBD1. The CDR3 contains 14 residues. Germline CDR1 is MDHEN and CDR2 is SYDVKM. After removal of 3 bases from V and 1 base from J, the junction contained 3 bases not matched to a gene. CDR3 in DNA: TGTGCCAGCAGTTTGGCAGGGGGATCCTACGAGCAGTACTTC. It yields the protein CASSLAGGSYEQYF. Variable domain in full (rest from reference TRBV28 and TRBJ2-7): DVKVTQSSRYLVKRTGEKVFLECVQDMDHENMFWYRQDPGLGLRLIYFSYDVKMKEKGDIPEGYSVSREKKERFSLILESASTNQTSMYLCASSLAGGSYEQYFGPGTRLTVT.

The chain combines TRBV5-5 with TRBJ1-4; TRBD1 is a possible D gene (6 bases). The CDR3 consists of 16 residues. Looked up from germline, CDR1 is SGHKS and CDR2 is YYEKEE (reference sequence). V lost 0 bases and J lost 4, with 13 bases in between. For the CDR3, the DNA is TGTGCCAGCAGCTTGGCCATTGGGACAAGTAATGAAAAACTGTTTTTT. Encoded protein: CASSLAIGTSNEKLFF.

CDR3 protein: CASSAARVTEAFF. CDR3 sequence (DNA): TGTGCCAGCAGCGCTGCCAGGGTGACTGAAGCTTTCTTT. The V and J genes are TRBV7-9 and TRBJ1-1, with D maybe TRBD1 (5 bases). V shed 5 bases and J shed 5 bases, with 12 bases lying between them. CDR3 length: 13 amino acids. Germline V gene sequence: CDR1 SEHNR, CDR2 FQNEAQ (reference sequence).

The chain employs TRBV6-5 and TRBJ2-2, with a possible D match to TRBD1 (8 bases). CDR3 length: 15 amino acids. Per the germline V gene, CDR1 is MNHEY and CDR2 is SVGAGI. The germline V and J ends were trimmed by 6 bases and 6 bases, with 17 bases remaining between them. The CDR3 DNA sequence: TGTGCCAGCAGACCAGGACAGGGAGGGGCCGGGGAGCTGTTTTTT. Residues: CASRPGQGGAGELFF.

J is TRBJ1-1 and V is TRBV5-1, with 7 bases matching TRBD1. CDR1 SGHRS and CDR2 YFSETQ come from the germline V gene. The CDR3 totals 13 residues. The V segment lost 3 bases and the J segment 1 base; nucleotides outside the gene matches: 0. This CDR3 reads CASSWDRNTEAFF. The CDR3 region has the DNA TGCGCCAGCAGCTGGGACAGGAACACTGAAGCTTTCTTT.

This chain links TRBV18 with TRBJ1-1; D is ambiguous. Trimming removed 3 bases at V and 8 bases at J, with 19 bases between. CDR1 and CDR2 (germline): KGHSH, LQKENI. The CDR3 covers 15 residues. The CDR3 bases are TGTGCCAGCTCACCGCGTCTCGGCTCGACGGGGGAAGCTTTCTTT. Translating gives CASSPRLGSTGEAFF.

The sample holds a few counts of this clone. J is TRBJ1-3 and V is TRBV9, with D possibly being TRBD1 (5 bases). V lost 0 bases and J 3 bases, leaving 13 bases between the germline ends. The CDR3 length is 16 residues. Germline loops: CDR1 SGDLS, CDR2 YYNGEE. The CDR3 region is CASSVAQGLGGNTIYF. The CDR3 DNA sequence: TGTGCCAGCAGCGTAGCCCAGGGCCTTGGTGGAAACACCATATATTTT.